This passage covers 28 T cell receptor beta chains from one sample sequenced in a study of blood T cell repertoires in COVID-19. Measured with immunoSEQ multiplex PCR; TCRdb has only the in-frame clones, and not every one. This sample has 140,000 to 150,000 clones, with 85% to 90% found just once. Sequenced: PBMCs or T cells enriched from blood (not recorded which). These receptors all come from a woman in her 30s with acute COVID-19.

V and J are TRBV27 and TRBJ2-7; the match to TRBD2 covers 10 bases. Losses at the gene ends were 2 bases for V and 3 bases for J; bases not matched to a gene: 7. This CDR3 spans 16 amino acids. Germline V CDR1 and CDR2: MNHEY, SMNVEV (reference sequence). The CDR3, as DNA: TGTGCCAGCAGTTTAAAATGGGCTAGCGGGGGCTACGAGCAGTACTTC. Translated, it gives CASSLKWASGGYEQYF.

This chain uses TRBV28 with TRBJ2-4; TRBD2 matches at 7 bases. The CDR3 is 14 residues long. V shed 5 bases, J shed 6 bases, and the junction held 7 bases outside the gene matches. Germline lookup yields CDR1 MDHEN and CDR2 SYDVKM. CDR3 coding DNA: TGTGCCAGCAGTCCCGGGACTATGGGAAACATTCAGTACTTC. Protein product: CASSPGTMGNIQYF.

This rearrangement joins TRBV19 to TRBJ1-3; D is ambiguous. This CDR3 is built from 13 residues. The germline V gene encodes CDR1 LNHDA and CDR2 SQIVND (reference sequence). Between the trimmed V and J ends, which lost 5 bases and 6 bases, there was a span of 11 bases. In DNA, the CDR3 is TGTGCCAGTAGTCGAGGCCCCGAAAACACCATATATTTT. It is translated as CASSRGPENTIYF.

The V and J genes are TRBV18 and TRBJ1-1; maybe TRBD1 (5 bases). Trimming left V 3 bases short and J 0 bases short, with 11 bases between. The germline gives CDR1 KGHSH, CDR2 LQKENI. The CDR3 has 15 residues. The CDR3 region is CASSPRLGVNTEAFF. The CDR3 bases are TGTGCCAGCTCACCCCGCCTAGGGGTGAACACTGAAGCTTTCTTT.

This clone was counted a few times. The chain couples TRBV30 to TRBJ2-3; D ambiguous. Germline V gene sequence: CDR1 GTSNPN, CDR2 SVGIG (reference sequence). V lost 4 bases, J lost 1 base, and 6 bases lay in between. CDR3 length equals 12 residues. Written as DNA, the CDR3 is TGTGCCTGGAACCGGGGCACAGATACGCAGTATTTT. It specifies CAWNRGTDTQYF.

The chain carries TRBV5-1 and TRBJ2-1, with D possibly TRBD1 on 5 matching bases. The CDR3 runs 16 residues. The ends were cut back, 0 bases at V and 0 bases at J, with 10 bases in the middle. CDR1 is SGHRS, CDR2 YFSETQ, per germline. This CDR3 reads CASSLGGATSYNEQFF. CDR3 nucleotides: TGCGCCAGCAGCTTGGGTGGGGCGACCTCCTACAATGAGCAGTTCTTC.

The V call is TRBV28, the J call TRBJ2-5, with D perhaps TRBD2 (5 bases). Trimming left V 3 bases short and J 4 bases short, with 18 bases between. Germline loops: CDR1 MDHEN, CDR2 SYDVKM. There are 16 residues in the CDR3. The CDR3 is CASSFFSVGKSETQYF. In DNA form, the CDR3 reads TGTGCCAGCAGTTTCTTTAGCGTCGGTAAGTCAGAGACCCAGTACTTC.

In this sample, this clone turned up once. J is TRBJ1-2 and V is TRBV4-3; D is unclear. This CDR3 spans 14 amino acids. The germline CDR1 and CDR2 sequences are LGHNA and YSLEER. Trimming left V 0 bases short and J 3 bases short, with 8 bases between. CDR3 region: CASSQDATYYGYTF. In DNA form, the CDR3 reads TGCGCCAGCAGCCAAGACGCGACTTACTATGGCTACACCTTC.

V is TRBV19 and J is TRBJ2-1; the D gene is possibly TRBD1 (5 bases). This CDR3 is built from 20 residues. V shed 4 bases and J shed 1 base, with 26 bases lying between them. Looked up from germline, CDR1 is LNHDA and CDR2 is SQIVND (reference sequence). The CDR3 reads CASSSFPKDTSARSYNEQFF. The CDR3 DNA is TGTGCCAGTAGTAGCTTCCCGAAGGACACCTCCGCTAGGTCCTACAATGAGCAGTTCTTC.

This chain uses TRBV4-3 with TRBJ2-7; 7 bases are shared with TRBD2. CDR1 is LGHNA and CDR2 is YSLEER in the germline V gene. The trim removed 0 bases at V and 6 bases at J, leaving 8 bases unmatched. This CDR3 has 15 amino acids. DNA of the CDR3: TGCGCCAGCAGCCAAGAGGGCGGGAGTTTCGCCGAGCAGTACTTC. Amino acids: CASSQEGGSFAEQYF.

V is TRBV6-1 and J is TRBJ1-5; 8 bases are a match to TRBD1. The trim removed 2 bases at V and 7 bases at J, leaving 10 bases unmatched. Germline-derived CDR1 and CDR2 are MNHNS and SASEGT. This CDR3 comprises 16 residues. CDR3 bases: TGTGCCAGCAGTGAATCCTGGCAGGGGGCAGGACAGCCCCAGCATTTT. The encoded protein is CASSESWQGAGQPQHF.

This chain uses TRBV5-1 with TRBJ2-7; 7 bases are shared with TRBD1. The CDR3 spans 13 residues. Germline assignment: CDR1 SGHRS and CDR2 YFSETQ. J lost 2 bases, V lost 6 bases, and 5 bases had no gene match. The CDR3 DNA follows: TGCGCCAGCAAGGCAGGGGGTACCTACGAGCAGTACTTC. Translating it yields CASKAGGTYEQYF.

The genes are TRBV5-1 and TRBJ2-1; 8 bases are a match to TRBD2. Trimming took 5 bases from V and 3 from J; bases not matched to a gene: 7. CDR3 size: 15 residues. Germline V CDR1 and CDR2: SGHRS, YFSETQ. The CDR3 region has the DNA TGCGCCAGCAGGTCGGGGGGGATGGACTACAATGAGCAGTTCTTC. Translation: CASRSGGMDYNEQFF.

This chain connects TRBV7-3 to TRBJ2-4; TRBD2 matches at 9 bases. The CDR3 consists of 16 residues. Germline loops: CDR1 SGHTA, CDR2 FQGTGA. The trim removed 3 bases at V and 4 bases at J, leaving 7 bases unmatched. The CDR3 region has the DNA TGTGCCAGCAGCTTGAGGCGGGAGGGCGCAAAAAACATTCAGTACTTC. Amino acid sequence: CASSLRREGAKNIQYF.

The chain recombines TRBV19 with TRBJ1-1; D may be TRBD1 (5 bases). V lost 3 bases and J 3 bases, leaving 11 bases between the germline ends. This CDR3 contains 14 residues. Germline assignment: CDR1 LNHDA and CDR2 SQIVND (reference sequence). Here the CDR3 DNA reads TGTGCCAGTAGTATTGAGGGGAGGGACACTGAAGCTTTCTTT. Its protein product is CASSIEGRDTEAFF.

V usage is TRBV4-3 and J usage is TRBJ2-6; 8 bases are a match to TRBD1. CDR3 length equals 16 residues. The V and J ends lost 3 bases and 2 bases, in that order; junction bases with no gene match: 3. Germline V gives CDR1 LGHNA, CDR2 YSLEER. CDR3 nucleotides: TGCGCCAGCAGCCAGGCGACAGGGGCTGGGGCCAACGTCCTGACTTTC. Translation: CASSQATGAGANVLTF.

The rearrangement links TRBV10-3 to TRBJ2-5; 8 bases align to TRBD1. Germline CDR1 is ENHRY and CDR2 is SYGVKD. This CDR3 contains 14 residues. The junction had 1 base not matched to a gene; V was cut back by 0 bases and J by 4 bases. The DNA for the CDR3 is TGTGCCATCAGTGAGTCGCAGGGGGCAGAGACCCAGTACTTC. It translates to CAISESQGAETQYF.

This rearrangement joins TRBV7-9 to TRBJ2-5; the match to TRBD2 covers 8 bases. Germline V gene lookup returns CDR1 SEHNR and CDR2 FQNEAQ (reference sequence). Trimming cost V 5 bases and J 3 bases; bases outside gene matches: 8. The CDR3 loop spans 15 amino acids. CDR3 residues: CASSHYGGVEETQYF. The CDR3 DNA follows: TGTGCCAGCAGCCATTACGGGGGGGTGGAAGAGACCCAGTACTTC.

The V gene is TRBV28, the J gene TRBJ2-1; 8 bases line up with TRBD2. The J segment lost 3 bases and the V segment lost 5 bases, leaving 9 bases of the junction unmatched. The germline CDR1 and CDR2 sequences are MDHEN and SYDVKM. The CDR3 contains 16 residues. The CDR3 DNA follows: TGTGCCAGCAGTCCCAGCGGGAGAGGAGGCTACAATGAGCAGTTCTTC. Translation: CASSPSGRGGYNEQFF.

This clone showed up just once. The chain carries TRBV27 and TRBJ2-1; D call uncertain. CDR1 MNHEY and CDR2 SMNVEV come from the germline V gene (reference sequence). V was cut by 5 bases and J by 0 bases, with 5 bases left in between. The length of the CDR3 is 13 residues. CDR3 in amino acids: CASSPNSYNEQFF. The CDR3 DNA reads TGTGCCAGCAGTCCAAACTCCTACAATGAGCAGTTCTTC.

V and J are TRBV29-1 and TRBJ1-6, with 10 bases fitting TRBD1. CDR1 SQVTM and CDR2 ANQGSEA come from the germline V gene. J lost 6 bases, V lost 3 bases, and 2 bases had no gene match. This CDR3 spans 14 amino acids. CDR3 DNA: TGCAGCGTTGATCGGGACAGGGGTAATTCACCCCTCCACTTT. Translation gives CSVDRDRGNSPLHF.

The chain is built from TRBV28 and TRBJ2-2, with TRBD2 matching 10 bases. The V gene end was trimmed by 7 bases and the J gene end by 7 bases; junction bases not matched to a gene: 12. Germline V gene lookup returns CDR1 MDHEN and CDR2 SYDVKM. This CDR3 is built from 16 residues. The CDR3 region has the DNA TGTGCCAGCACCCAAGCGGGGGGGAGGGCCTTCGGGGAGCTGTTTTTT. It yields the protein CASTQAGGRAFGELFF.

The rearrangement uses TRBV9 and TRBJ2-2; 7 nucleotides agree with TRBD2. The germline CDR1 and CDR2 sequences are SGDLS and YYNGEE. This CDR3 region has 15 residues. V trimming: 0 bases; J trimming: 6 bases; junction bases outside the gene matches: 5. The CDR3 DNA sequence: TGTGCCAGCAGCGTAGATCCGGGACTACCCGGGGAGCTGTTTTTT. The encoded protein is CASSVDPGLPGELFF.

This clone has a single count. CDR3 protein: CASSPRVEGETQYF. For the CDR3, the DNA is TGTGCCAGCAGCCCCCGTGTGGAGGGAGAGACCCAGTACTTC. The chain has TRBV11-1 and TRBJ2-5, with a possible D match to TRBD2 (6 bases). V gave up 5 bases and J gave up 4 bases, with 14 bases separating them. Germline lookup yields CDR1 SGHAT and CDR2 FQDESV (reference sequence). CDR3 length: 14 residues.

J is TRBJ2-5 and V is TRBV2; 14 nucleotides line up with TRBD2. Looked up from germline, CDR1 is SNHLY and CDR2 is FYNNEI. The V segment lost 6 bases and the J segment 4 bases; nucleotides outside the gene matches: 7. The CDR3 length is 16 residues. The CDR3 region is CASSRGLAGGRETQYF. The CDR3 DNA reads TGTGCCAGCAGCCGAGGACTAGCGGGAGGCCGAGAGACCCAGTACTTC.

This chain uses TRBV6-1 with TRBJ2-1; 10 bases map to TRBD2. V trimming: 2 bases; J trimming: 10 bases; junction bases outside the gene matches: 5. Germline values: CDR1 MNHNS, CDR2 SASEGT. This CDR3 is built from 14 residues. The CDR3 protein is CASSELAGVGEQFF. Written as DNA, the CDR3 is TGTGCCAGCAGTGAACTAGCGGGAGTCGGCGAGCAGTTCTTC.

The J gene is TRBJ1-4, the V gene TRBV5-4, with D possibly being TRBD1 (6 bases). The CDR3 runs to 14 residues. Per the germline V gene, CDR1 is SGHNT and CDR2 is YYREEE (reference sequence). V was cut by 3 bases and J by 7 bases, with 13 bases left in between. As DNA, the CDR3 is TGTGCCAGCAGCTCTCGACAGGTCGGTGAAAAACTGTTTTTT. It yields the protein CASSSRQVGEKLFF. Filled out from reference TRBV5-4 and TRBJ1-4, the complete variable domain reads ETGVTQSPTHLIKTRGQQVTLRCSSQSGHNTVSWYQQALGQGPQFIFQYYREEENGRGNFPPRFSGLQFPNYSSELNVNALELDDSALYLCASSSRQVGEKLFFGSGTQLSVL.

V gene TRBV7-9 combines with J gene TRBJ2-7; 11 bases agree with TRBD2. V dropped 4 bases and J dropped 3; count of bases not matched to a gene: 14. Per germline, CDR1 SEHNR and CDR2 FQNEAQ (reference sequence). The CDR3 has 18 residues. The CDR3 DNA follows: TGTGCCAGCAGCTCATCCGGGACTAGCGGTCAGGGGGTCTACGAGCAGTACTTC. Encoded protein: CASSSSGTSGQGVYEQYF.